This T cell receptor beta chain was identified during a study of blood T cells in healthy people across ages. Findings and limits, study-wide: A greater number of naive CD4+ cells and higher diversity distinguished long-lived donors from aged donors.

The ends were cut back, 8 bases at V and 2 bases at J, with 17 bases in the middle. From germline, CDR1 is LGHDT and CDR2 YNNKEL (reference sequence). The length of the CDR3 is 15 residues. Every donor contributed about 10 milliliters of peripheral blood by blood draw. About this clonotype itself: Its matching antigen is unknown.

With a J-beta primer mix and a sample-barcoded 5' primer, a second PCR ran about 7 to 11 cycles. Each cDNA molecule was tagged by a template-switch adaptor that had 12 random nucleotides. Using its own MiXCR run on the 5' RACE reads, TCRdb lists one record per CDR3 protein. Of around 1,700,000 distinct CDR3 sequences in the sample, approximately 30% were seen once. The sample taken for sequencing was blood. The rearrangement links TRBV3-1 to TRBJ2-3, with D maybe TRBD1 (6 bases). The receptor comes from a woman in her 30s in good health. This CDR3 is CASARLQGITDTQYF. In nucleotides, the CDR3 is TGTGCCAGCGCCCGTTTACAGGGTATCACAGATACGCAGTATTTT.